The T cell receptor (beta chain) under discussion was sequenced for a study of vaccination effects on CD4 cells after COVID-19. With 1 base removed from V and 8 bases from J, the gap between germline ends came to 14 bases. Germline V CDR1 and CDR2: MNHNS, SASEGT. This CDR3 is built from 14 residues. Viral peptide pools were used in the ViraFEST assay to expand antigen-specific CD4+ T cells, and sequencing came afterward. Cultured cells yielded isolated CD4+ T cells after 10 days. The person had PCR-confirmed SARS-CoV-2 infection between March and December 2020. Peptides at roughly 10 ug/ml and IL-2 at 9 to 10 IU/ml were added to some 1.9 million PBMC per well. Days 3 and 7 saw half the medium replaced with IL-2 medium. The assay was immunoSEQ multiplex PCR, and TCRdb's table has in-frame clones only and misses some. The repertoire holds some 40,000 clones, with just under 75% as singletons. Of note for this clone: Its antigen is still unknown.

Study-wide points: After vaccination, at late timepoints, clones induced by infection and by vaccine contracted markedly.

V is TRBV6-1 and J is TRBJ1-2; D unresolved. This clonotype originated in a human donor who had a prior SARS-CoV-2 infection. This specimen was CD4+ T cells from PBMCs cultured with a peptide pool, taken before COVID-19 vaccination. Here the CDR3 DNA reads TGTGCCAGCAGTGAAGAGGGCAGTTCGCAAGGCTACACCTTC. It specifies CASSEEGSSQGYTF.